This T cell receptor beta chain is from a study of spatial heterogeneity in lung cancer. The wider study: Matched bulk RNA-seq yielded a T cell module score, and TCR transcript counts in tumor regions correlated strongly with that score. Study-level results: Tumor T cell coverage was estimated at roughly 7% for alpha and more than 12% for beta chains. The study found that expanded intratumoral alpha and beta TCR counts tracked tumor mutation counts.

This CDR3 is 15 amino acids long. Trimming removed 2 bases at V and 9 bases at J, with 19 bases between. The germline gives CDR1 MGHRA, CDR2 YSYEKL. Time point reported: sample taken at primary tumor resection. Donors were roughly 70 untreated early-stage non-small cell lung cancer patients. Sequencing of whole RNA from tumor, nontumor lung or frozen PBMC involved no sorting. This clonotype has ten or more counts. Its antigen remains unidentified. TCRdb processed the 5' RACE reads anew with MiXCR; each CDR3 protein has one entry. Among around 8,100 distinct CDR3 sequences listed, 11% to 15% were seen once.

Material: lung tumor tissue, obtained at surgery. This chain joins TRBV4-1 and TRBJ1-2, with D possibly TRBD1 on 6 matching bases. This TCR came from a female donor with early-stage non-small cell lung cancer. CDR3 in amino acids: CASSQPDRPNRRYTF. In DNA form, the CDR3 reads TGCGCCAGCAGCCAACCCGACAGGCCCAATAGGCGCTACACCTTC.